The clone carrying this T cell receptor beta chain was seen many times. Antigen: not known. These data come from a study of molecular identifiers for immune sequencing clone quantification. Study results and caveats: The sizes of highly expanded clones could be underestimated when identical TCR molecules share a barcode.

Trimming shortened V by 3 bases and J by 5 bases, and 2 bases separated the two germline ends. The CDR3 extends over 10 amino acids. CDR1 is MGHDK and CDR2 is SYGVNS in the germline V gene. TCRdb redid the calling of the PCR reads with MiXCR, one entry per CDR3 protein. The repertoire holds around 94,000 distinct CDR3 sequences, under 40% seen once, with less than 10% in the top ten. The sequencing sample was made of naive CD8+ T cells from blood, with Jurkat cell RNA spiked in. Subset reported: FACS-sorted CD8+CD4-CCR7+CD45RA+ naive T cells. The TCR originated in a human donor in good health. Some libraries in this study had Jurkat cell RNA spiked in. V and J are TRBV25-1 and TRBJ2-7; D not certain. The CDR3 protein is CASSDNEQYF. Written as DNA, the CDR3 is TGTGCCAGCAGTGATAACGAGCAGTACTTC.